This T cell receptor beta chain was recovered during a study of T cell responses to AZD1222 COVID-19 vaccine. Study results and limitations: Repertoires were obtained only post-peak T cell response.

This clone has only one observation. Its matching antigen is unknown. Samples with a second dose at about 4 or about 12 weeks were pooled together. Germline V lookup: CDR1 MDHEN, CDR2 SYDVKM. The length of the CDR3 is 14 residues. Trimming removed 6 bases from V and 0 bases from J, with 9 bases in between. Clones were read by immunoSEQ multiplex PCR, and TCRdb kept only the in-frame ones, dropping some. This sample yields about 130,000 clones, of which around 92% are seen a single time; around 3.3% belongs to the top ten. This rearrangement joins TRBV28 to TRBJ1-3, with D uncertain. Sequences were derived from peripheral blood, sampled 28 days after the second AZD1222 dose. This sequence was found in an adult who received the AZD1222 COVID-19 vaccine. CDR3 sequence reads: CASSRDSSGNTIYF. The CDR3 nucleotides are TGTGCCAGCAGCCGGGATTCCTCTGGAAACACCATATATTTT.